This T cell receptor beta chain was recovered during a study of T-cell memory formation after mild COVID-19. TCRdb fed the 5' RACE reads into MiXCR, producing one record per CDR3 protein. The table has tens of thousands of distinct CDR3 sequences, around 14% seen once. This clonotype was counted only a few times. The specimen sequenced was PBMCs or a T cell subset sorted from them (not recorded which). The TCR sequence derives from an adult woman who had mild COVID-19 (a few samples of this study predate the infection). Cell type and time point are not known.

CDR3 nucleotide sequence: TGCAGTGCTAGAGGTGGGGCCGACACCGGGGAGCTGTTTTTT. Its translation is CSARGGADTGELFF. This chain joins TRBV20-1 and TRBJ2-2, with D tentatively TRBD1 (5 bases). Trimming removed 1 base at V and 3 bases at J, with 9 bases between. Germline CDR1 and CDR2: DFQATT and SNEGSKA (reference sequence). CDR3 length equals 14 residues.